What follows is one TCR beta chain and its context. Per the original data handling: Reference gene primer amplification in the assay estimated nucleated cell counts. Method: immunoSEQ multiplex PCR; TCRdb's copy keeps in-frame clones and lacks some. D and trimming come from the DNA, and the V and J calls and clone size come from that table. The sample consists of 45,000 or so clones, 80% to 90% of them appearing once. The data originate from a study of blood T cell repertoires in COVID-19. Study context: The United States, Italy and Spain were the sources of the acute and convalescent COVID-19 samples. T cells, B-cell-depleted T cells, or PBMCs supplied cDNA or gDNA.

The TCR sequence derives from a man at least 80 years old with acute or convalescent COVID-19. Sequencing was carried out using peripheral blood.

CDR3 region: CSASKVAGTGEFADTQYF. CDR3 nucleotides: TGCAGTGCTAGTAAGGTCGCCGGGACAGGGGAGTTTGCAGATACGCAGTATTTT. The chain carries TRBV20-1 and TRBJ2-3; 10 bases match TRBD1. The CDR3 covers 18 residues. V lost 3 bases to trimming and J lost 4 bases; unmatched junction nucleotides: 16. CDR1 is DFQATT and CDR2 is SNEGSKA in the germline V gene (reference sequence).